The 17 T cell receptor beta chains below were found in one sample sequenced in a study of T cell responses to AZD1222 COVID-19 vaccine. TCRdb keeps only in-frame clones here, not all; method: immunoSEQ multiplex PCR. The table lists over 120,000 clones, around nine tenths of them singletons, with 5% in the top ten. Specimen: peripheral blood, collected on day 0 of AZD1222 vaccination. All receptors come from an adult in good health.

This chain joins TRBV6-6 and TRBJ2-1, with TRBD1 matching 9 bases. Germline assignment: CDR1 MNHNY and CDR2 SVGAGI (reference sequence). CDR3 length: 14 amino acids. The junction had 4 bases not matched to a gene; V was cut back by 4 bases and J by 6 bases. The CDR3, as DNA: TGTGCCAGCAGTTGGACAGGGGCCGGCAATGAGCAGTTCTTC. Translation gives CASSWTGAGNEQFF.

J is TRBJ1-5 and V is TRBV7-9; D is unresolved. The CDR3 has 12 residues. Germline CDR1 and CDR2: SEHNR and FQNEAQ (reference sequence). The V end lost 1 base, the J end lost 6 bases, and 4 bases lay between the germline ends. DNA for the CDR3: TGTGCCAGCAGCTTAGAGGGTCAGCCCCAGCATTTT. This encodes CASSLEGQPQHF.

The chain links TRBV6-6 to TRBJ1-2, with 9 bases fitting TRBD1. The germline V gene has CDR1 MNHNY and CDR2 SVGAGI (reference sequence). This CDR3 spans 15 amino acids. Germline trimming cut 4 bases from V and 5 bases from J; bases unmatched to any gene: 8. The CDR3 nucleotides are TGTGCCAGCAGTTTCACACAGGGGGCGCGGTATGGCTACACCTTC. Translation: CASSFTQGARYGYTF.

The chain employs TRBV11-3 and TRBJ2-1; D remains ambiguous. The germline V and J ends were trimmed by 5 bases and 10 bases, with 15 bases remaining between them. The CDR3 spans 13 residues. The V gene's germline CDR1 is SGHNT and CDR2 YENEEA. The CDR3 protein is CASSPAGESEQFF. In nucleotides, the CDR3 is TGTGCCAGCAGCCCTGCAGGAGAATCCGAGCAGTTCTTC.

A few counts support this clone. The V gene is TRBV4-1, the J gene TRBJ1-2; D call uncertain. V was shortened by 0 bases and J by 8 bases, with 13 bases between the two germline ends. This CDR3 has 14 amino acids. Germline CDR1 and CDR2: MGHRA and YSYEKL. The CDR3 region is CASSQDSPSGGYTF. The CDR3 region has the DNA TGCGCCAGCAGCCAAGACTCCCCCAGTGGGGGCTACACCTTC.

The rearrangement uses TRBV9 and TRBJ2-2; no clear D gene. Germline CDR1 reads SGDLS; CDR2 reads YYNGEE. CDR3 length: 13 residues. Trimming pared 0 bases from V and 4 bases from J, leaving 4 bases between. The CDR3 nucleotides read TGTGCCAGCAGCGTAGCGGCCACCGGGGAGCTGTTTTTT. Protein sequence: CASSVAATGELFF. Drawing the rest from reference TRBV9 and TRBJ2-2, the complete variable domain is DSGVTQTPKHLITATGQRVTLRCSPRSGDLSVYWYQQSLDQGLQFLIQYYNGEERAKGNILERFSAQQFPDLHSELNLSSLELGDSALYFCASSVAATGELFFGEGSRLTVL.

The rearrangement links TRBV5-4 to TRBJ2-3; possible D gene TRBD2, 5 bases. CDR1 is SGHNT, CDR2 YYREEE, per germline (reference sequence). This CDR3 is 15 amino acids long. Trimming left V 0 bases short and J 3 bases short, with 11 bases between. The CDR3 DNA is TGTGCCAGCAGCTTGGTTTCGGGGATAACAGATACGCAGTATTTT. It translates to CASSLVSGITDTQYF. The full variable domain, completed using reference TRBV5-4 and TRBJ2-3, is ETGVTQSPTHLIKTRGQQVTLRCSSQSGHNTVSWYQQALGQGPQFIFQYYREEENGRGNFPPRFSGLQFPNYSSELNVNALELDDSALYLCASSLVSGITDTQYFGPGTRLTVL.

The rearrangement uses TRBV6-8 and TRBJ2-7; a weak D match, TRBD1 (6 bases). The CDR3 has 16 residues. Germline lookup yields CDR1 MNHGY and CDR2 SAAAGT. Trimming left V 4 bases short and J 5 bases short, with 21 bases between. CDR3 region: CASSSLLRGFIHEQYF. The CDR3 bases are TGTGCCAGCAGTTCCCTGTTGAGGGGGTTCATTCACGAGCAGTACTTC.

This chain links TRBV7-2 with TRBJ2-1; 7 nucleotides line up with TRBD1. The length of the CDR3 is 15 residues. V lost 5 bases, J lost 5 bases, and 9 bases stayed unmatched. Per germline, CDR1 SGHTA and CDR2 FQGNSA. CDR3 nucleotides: TGTGCCAGCAGCCCGCAGGGGACAGTCAACAATGAGCAGTTCTTC. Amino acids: CASSPQGTVNNEQFF. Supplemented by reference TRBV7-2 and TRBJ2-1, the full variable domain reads GAGVSQSPSNKVTEKGKDVELRCDPISGHTALYWYRQSLGQGLEFLIYFQGNSAPDKSGLPSDRFSAERTGGSVSTLTIQRTQQEDSAVYLCASSPQGTVNNEQFFGPGTRLTVL.

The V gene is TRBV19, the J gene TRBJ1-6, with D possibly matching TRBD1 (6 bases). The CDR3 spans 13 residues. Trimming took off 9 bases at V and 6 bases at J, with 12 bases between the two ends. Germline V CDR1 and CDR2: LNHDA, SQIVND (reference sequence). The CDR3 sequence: CASLRGANSPLHF. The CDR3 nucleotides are TGTGCCAGCCTCCGGGGGGCTAATTCACCCCTCCACTTT.

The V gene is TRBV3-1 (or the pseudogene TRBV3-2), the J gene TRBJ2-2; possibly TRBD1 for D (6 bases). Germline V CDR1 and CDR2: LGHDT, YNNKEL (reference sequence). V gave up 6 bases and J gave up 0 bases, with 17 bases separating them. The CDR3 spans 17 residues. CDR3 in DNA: TGTGCCAGCAGTCCCAGTTTGGGGGCGGCGAACACCGGGGAGCTGTTTTTT. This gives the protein CASSPSLGAANTGELFF.

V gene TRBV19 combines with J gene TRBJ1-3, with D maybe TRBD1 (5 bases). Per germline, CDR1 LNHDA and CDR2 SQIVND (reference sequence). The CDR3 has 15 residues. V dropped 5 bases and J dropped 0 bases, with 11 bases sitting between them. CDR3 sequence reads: CASSWGRTSGNTIYF. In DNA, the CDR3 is TGTGCCAGTAGTTGGGGACGGACCTCTGGAAACACCATATATTTT.

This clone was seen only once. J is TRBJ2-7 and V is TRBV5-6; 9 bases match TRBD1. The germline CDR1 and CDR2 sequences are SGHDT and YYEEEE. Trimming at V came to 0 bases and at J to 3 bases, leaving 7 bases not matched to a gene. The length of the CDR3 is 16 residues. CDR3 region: CASSLGSGQGLYEQYF. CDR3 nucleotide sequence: TGTGCCAGCAGCTTGGGATCGGGACAGGGTCTCTACGAGCAGTACTTC.

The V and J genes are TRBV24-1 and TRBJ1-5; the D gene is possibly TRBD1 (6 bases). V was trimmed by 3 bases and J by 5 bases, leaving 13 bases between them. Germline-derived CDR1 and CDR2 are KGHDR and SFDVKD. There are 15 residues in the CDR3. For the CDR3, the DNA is TGTGCCACCAGTGATGGACAGTATCCGGATCAGCCCCAGCATTTT. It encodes CATSDGQYPDQPQHF.

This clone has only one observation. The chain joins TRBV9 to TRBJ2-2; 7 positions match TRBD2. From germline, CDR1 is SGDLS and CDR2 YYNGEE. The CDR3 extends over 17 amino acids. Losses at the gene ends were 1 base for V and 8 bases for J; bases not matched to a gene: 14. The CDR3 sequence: CASSVYNLDSGGGELFF. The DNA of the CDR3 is TGTGCCAGCAGCGTATACAACCTTGACTCGGGGGGTGGGGAGCTGTTTTTT.

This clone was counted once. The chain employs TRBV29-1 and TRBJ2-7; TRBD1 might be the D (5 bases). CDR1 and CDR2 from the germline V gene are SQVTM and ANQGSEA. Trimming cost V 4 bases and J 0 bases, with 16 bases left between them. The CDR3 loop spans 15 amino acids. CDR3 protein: CSVVYPGFRSYEQYF. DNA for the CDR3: TGCAGCGTTGTTTATCCAGGGTTTCGCTCCTACGAGCAGTACTTC.

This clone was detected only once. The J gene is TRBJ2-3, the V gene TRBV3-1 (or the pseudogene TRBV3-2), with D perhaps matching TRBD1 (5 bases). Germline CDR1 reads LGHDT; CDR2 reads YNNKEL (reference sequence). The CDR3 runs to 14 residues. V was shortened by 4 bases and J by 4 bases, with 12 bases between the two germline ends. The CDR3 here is CASSLPGHADTQYF. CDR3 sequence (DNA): TGTGCCAGCAGCCTACCCGGACACGCAGATACGCAGTATTTT.